This T cell receptor (beta chain) comes out of a study of chemoradiotherapy in HPV16-positive cancers. With respect to this clone: Its antigen remains unknown.

Germline V gene data show CDR1 as SGHNT and CDR2 as YYREEE (reference sequence). The CDR3 covers 14 residues. With 4 bases removed from V and 10 bases from J, the gap between germline ends came to 18 bases. Study-wide results and limits: During treatment, candidate HPV-specific clones and E7-related motifs expanded in tumor.

The repertoire was sequenced with immunoSEQ multiplex PCR; TCRdb's copy has only in-frame clones and lacks some. Of about 5,500 clones in the sample, around 84% were seen once. Sample collection occurred from a patient who underwent chemoradiotherapy. This clonotype was obtained from a human donor with HPV-associated anogenital cancer. V is TRBV5-4 and J is TRBJ2-1; possible D gene TRBD1, 7 bases. CDR3 sequence (DNA): TGTGCCAGCAGCCTCTTTGTGGCAGGGGGGGAGCAGTTCTTC. It codes for CASSLFVAGGEQFF.